This TCR beta chain comes out of a study of T cell responses to AZD1222 COVID-19 vaccine. General study results and limits: The donor group comprised mostly white British people and more females; the analysis possibly underestimated clonal diversity. Only after the peak T cell response were repertoires sampled.

Assay used: immunoSEQ multiplex PCR; TCRdb lists only in-frame clones, some missing. In the table there are tens of thousands of clones, 89% of which are singletons. Points on this clone: As yet, its antigen is unknown.

Germline-derived CDR1 and CDR2 are KGHDR and SFDVKD. The V segment lost 4 bases and the J segment 5 bases; nucleotides outside the gene matches: 6. The length of the CDR3 is 15 residues. The V call is TRBV24-1, the J call TRBJ2-2; 7 bases line up with TRBD1. The source of this sequence is an adult who received the AZD1222 COVID-19 vaccine. Sequenced material: peripheral blood, taken 28 days after the second AZD1222 dose. CDR3 amino acids: CATSDPGQATGELFF. The CDR3 nucleotides read TGTGCCACCAGTGACCCTGGACAGGCTACCGGGGAGCTGTTTTTT.